This TCR beta chain derives from a study of early stage breast cancer tumors. At the level of the study: ER+/PR+/HER2- status applied to about 70% of the 16 invasive breast tumors. About 10-fold was the mean read coverage per sample.

Generated by immunoSEQ multiplex PCR, the TCRdb table keeps only in-frame clones and is missing some. The top ten clones hold roughly 17% of a sample with more than 7,500 clones, roughly two thirds of them seen once. Germline V gene data show CDR1 as SGHNT and CDR2 as YENEEA. The CDR3 extends over 14 amino acids. The V end lost 0 bases, the J end lost 6 bases, and 9 bases lay between the germline ends. As to this clone: Antigen unknown.

The study's findings and limits: Tumor and normal breast were distinguished via blood comparison in about 90% of the 16 patients. Commonly generated sequences made up most enriched TCRB sequences shared between patients.

Specimen: normal breast tissue next to the tumor. V usage is TRBV11-3 and J usage is TRBJ2-1; weak D call: TRBD2 (6 bases). This sequence was found in a person in their sixties with breast cancer. The CDR3 region has the DNA TGTGCCAGCAGCTTAGATCTGGGGGGCAATGAGCAGTTCTTC. Protein sequence: CASSLDLGGNEQFF.